The present T cell receptor (beta chain) was sequenced within a study of blood T cells in healthy people across ages. This clonotype occurred a few times. The CDR3 sequence is 14 residues long. The germline CDR1 and CDR2 sequences are SGHRS and YFSETQ. With V trimmed by 8 bases and J by 6 bases, 7 bases remained unmatched. A J-beta primer mix and a sample-barcoded 5' primer were used in a second PCR of roughly 6 to 11 cycles. TCRdb redid the calling of the 5' RACE reads with MiXCR, one entry per CDR3 protein. This sample yields fewer than 800,000 distinct CDR3 sequences, of which around a quarter are seen a single time; more than 8.5% belongs to the top ten. These same data were also listed under a study on T cells of mothers and their children.

The sample taken for sequencing was blood. This clonotype was obtained from a boy aged 10-17 years in good health. The genes are TRBV5-1 and TRBJ2-1; 11 nucleotides agree with TRBD2. The CDR3 protein is CASTTSGSVNEQFF. CDR3 nucleotide sequence: TGCGCCAGTACTACTAGCGGGAGTGTCAATGAGCAGTTCTTC.